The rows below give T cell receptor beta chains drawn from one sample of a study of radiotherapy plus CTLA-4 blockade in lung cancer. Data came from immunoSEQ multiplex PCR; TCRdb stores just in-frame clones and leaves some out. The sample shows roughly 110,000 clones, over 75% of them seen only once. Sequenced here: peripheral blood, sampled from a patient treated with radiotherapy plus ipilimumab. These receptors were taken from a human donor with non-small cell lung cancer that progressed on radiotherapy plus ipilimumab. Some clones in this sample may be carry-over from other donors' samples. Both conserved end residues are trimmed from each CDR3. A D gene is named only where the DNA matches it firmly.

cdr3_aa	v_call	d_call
ASSPSGTGYLGEQF	TRBV4-3	TRBD1
ASSLKQRDEKLF	TRBV7-9	NA
ASSGQVNSPLH	TRBV6-5	TRBD1
ASRLTGSGANVLT	TRBV27	NA
ASSQDGGGIHYGYT	TRBV4-3	NA
ASSDGSGLDTQY	TRBV6-4	NA
ASSLKPSTDTQY	TRBV11-1	NA
ASSAQIGGYEQY	TRBV11-2	NA
ASSPGTVVDIQY	TRBV9	NA
ASSTPTSGGGVEQF	TRBV5-1	TRBD2
ASSFTGAIETQY	TRBV5-4	TRBD1